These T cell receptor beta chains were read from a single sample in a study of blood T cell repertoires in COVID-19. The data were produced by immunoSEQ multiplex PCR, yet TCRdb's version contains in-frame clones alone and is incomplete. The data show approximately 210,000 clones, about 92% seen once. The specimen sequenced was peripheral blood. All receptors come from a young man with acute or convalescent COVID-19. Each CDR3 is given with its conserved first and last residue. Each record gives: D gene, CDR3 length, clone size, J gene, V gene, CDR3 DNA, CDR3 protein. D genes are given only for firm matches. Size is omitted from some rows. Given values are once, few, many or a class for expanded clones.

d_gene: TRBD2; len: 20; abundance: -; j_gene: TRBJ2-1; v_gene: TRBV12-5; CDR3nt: TGTGCTAGTGGTCCAGCCCGGACTAGCGGGGGCATGGGCTCCTACAATGAGCAGTTCTTC; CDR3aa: CASGPARTSGGMGSYNEQFF
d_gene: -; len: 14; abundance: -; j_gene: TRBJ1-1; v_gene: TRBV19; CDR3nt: TGTGCCAGTAGTGGTATAACAGAGAACACTGAAGCTTTCTTT; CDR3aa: CASSGITENTEAFF
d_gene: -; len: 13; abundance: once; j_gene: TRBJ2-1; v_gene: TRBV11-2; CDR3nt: TGTGCCAGCAGCCCCTTGAGTTACAATGAGCAGTTCTTC; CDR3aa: CASSPLSYNEQFF
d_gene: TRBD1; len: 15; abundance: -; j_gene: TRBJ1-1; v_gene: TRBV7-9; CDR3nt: TGTGCCAGCAGCTTAGGGGGACAGGGAACATGGGGAGCTTTCTTT; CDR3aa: CASSLGGQGTWGAFF
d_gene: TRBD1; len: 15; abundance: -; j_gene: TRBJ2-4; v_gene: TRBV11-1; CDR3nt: TGTGCCAGCAGCTTAGTGGACAGGGGACGGAACATTCAGTACTTC; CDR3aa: CASSLVDRGRNIQYF
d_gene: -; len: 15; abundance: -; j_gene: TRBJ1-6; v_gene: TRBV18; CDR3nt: TGTGCCAGCTCACCCAGGGGTTACCGTAATTCACCCCTCCACTTT; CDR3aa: CASSPRGYRNSPLHF
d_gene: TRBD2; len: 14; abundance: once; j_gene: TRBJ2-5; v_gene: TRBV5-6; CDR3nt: TGTGCCAGCAGCCCCTTCGCGGGGGTTGAGACCCAGTACTTC; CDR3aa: CASSPFAGVETQYF
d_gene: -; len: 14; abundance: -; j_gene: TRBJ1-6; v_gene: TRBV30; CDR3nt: TGTGCCTGGGTTTCGGGGGTTTACGATTCACCCCTCCACTTT; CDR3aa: CAWVSGVYDSPLHF
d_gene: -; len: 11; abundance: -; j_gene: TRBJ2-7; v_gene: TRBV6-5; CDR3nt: TGTGCCGCCCACTCGCTCTACGAGCAGTACTTC; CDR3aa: CAAHSLYEQYF
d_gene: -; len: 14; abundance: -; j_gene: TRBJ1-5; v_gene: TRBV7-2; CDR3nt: TGTGCCAGCAGCTTAGCGGGGGGGGCTCAGCCCCAGCATTTT; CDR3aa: CASSLAGGAQPQHF
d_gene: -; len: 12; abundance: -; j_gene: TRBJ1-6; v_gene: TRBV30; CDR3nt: TGTGCCTGGAGTGTAAACAGGGCACCCCTCCACTTT; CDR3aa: CAWSVNRAPLHF
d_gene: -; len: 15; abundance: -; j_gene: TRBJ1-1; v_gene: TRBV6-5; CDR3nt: TGTGCCAGCAGTTACCGCGGGGGTTTGAACACTGAAGCTTTCTTT; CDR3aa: CASSYRGGLNTEAFF
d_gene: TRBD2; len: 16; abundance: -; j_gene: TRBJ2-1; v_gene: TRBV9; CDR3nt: TGTGCCAGCAGCGATACTAGCGGGAGGGGGCTCAGTGAGCAGTTCTTC; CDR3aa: CASSDTSGRGLSEQFF
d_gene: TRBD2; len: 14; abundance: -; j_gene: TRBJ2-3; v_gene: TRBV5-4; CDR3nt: TGTGCCAGCAGGTTTCGGGGGGGCACAGATACGCAGTATTTT; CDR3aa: CASRFRGGTDTQYF
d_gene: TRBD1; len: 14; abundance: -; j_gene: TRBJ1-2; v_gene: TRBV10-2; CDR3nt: TGCGCCAGCCTGGACAGGGCGGGTAACTATGGCTACACCTTC; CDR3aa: CASLDRAGNYGYTF
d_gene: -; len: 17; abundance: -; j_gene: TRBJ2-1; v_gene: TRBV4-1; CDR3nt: TGCGCCAGCAGCCTAGTTAGCGCGACGAGCTCCTACAATGAGCAGTTCTTC; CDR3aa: CASSLVSATSSYNEQFF
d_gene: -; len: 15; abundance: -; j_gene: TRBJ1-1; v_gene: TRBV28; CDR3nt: TGTGCCAGCAGTTTTCCTTTAGAGGGGAACACTGAAGCTTTCTTT; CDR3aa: CASSFPLEGNTEAFF
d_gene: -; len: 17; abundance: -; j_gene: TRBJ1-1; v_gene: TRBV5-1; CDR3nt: TGCGCCAGCAGCTTGGCGTCCACAGGGAGACGAGGCACTGAAGCTTTCTTT; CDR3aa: CASSLASTGRRGTEAFF
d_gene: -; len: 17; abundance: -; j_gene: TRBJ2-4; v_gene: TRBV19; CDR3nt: TGTGCCAGTAGTATAAGGGTTATGGGGCTTGACAAAAACATTCAGTACTTC; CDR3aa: CASSIRVMGLDKNIQYF
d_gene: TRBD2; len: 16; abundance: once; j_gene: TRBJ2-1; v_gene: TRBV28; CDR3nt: TGTGCCAGCAGTTTAAGTCCCCCGCTAGCGGGAAATGAGCAGTTCTTC; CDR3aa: CASSLSPPLAGNEQFF
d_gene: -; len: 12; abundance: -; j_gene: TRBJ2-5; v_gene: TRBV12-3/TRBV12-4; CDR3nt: TGTGCCAGCAGACTAGCTACGGAGACCCAGTACTTC; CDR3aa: CASRLATETQYF
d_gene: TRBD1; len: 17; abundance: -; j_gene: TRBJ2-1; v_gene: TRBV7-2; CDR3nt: TGTGCCAGCAGCTTCTGGGCCCCGGGACAGGAGAGAGATGAGCAGTTCTTC; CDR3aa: CASSFWAPGQERDEQFF